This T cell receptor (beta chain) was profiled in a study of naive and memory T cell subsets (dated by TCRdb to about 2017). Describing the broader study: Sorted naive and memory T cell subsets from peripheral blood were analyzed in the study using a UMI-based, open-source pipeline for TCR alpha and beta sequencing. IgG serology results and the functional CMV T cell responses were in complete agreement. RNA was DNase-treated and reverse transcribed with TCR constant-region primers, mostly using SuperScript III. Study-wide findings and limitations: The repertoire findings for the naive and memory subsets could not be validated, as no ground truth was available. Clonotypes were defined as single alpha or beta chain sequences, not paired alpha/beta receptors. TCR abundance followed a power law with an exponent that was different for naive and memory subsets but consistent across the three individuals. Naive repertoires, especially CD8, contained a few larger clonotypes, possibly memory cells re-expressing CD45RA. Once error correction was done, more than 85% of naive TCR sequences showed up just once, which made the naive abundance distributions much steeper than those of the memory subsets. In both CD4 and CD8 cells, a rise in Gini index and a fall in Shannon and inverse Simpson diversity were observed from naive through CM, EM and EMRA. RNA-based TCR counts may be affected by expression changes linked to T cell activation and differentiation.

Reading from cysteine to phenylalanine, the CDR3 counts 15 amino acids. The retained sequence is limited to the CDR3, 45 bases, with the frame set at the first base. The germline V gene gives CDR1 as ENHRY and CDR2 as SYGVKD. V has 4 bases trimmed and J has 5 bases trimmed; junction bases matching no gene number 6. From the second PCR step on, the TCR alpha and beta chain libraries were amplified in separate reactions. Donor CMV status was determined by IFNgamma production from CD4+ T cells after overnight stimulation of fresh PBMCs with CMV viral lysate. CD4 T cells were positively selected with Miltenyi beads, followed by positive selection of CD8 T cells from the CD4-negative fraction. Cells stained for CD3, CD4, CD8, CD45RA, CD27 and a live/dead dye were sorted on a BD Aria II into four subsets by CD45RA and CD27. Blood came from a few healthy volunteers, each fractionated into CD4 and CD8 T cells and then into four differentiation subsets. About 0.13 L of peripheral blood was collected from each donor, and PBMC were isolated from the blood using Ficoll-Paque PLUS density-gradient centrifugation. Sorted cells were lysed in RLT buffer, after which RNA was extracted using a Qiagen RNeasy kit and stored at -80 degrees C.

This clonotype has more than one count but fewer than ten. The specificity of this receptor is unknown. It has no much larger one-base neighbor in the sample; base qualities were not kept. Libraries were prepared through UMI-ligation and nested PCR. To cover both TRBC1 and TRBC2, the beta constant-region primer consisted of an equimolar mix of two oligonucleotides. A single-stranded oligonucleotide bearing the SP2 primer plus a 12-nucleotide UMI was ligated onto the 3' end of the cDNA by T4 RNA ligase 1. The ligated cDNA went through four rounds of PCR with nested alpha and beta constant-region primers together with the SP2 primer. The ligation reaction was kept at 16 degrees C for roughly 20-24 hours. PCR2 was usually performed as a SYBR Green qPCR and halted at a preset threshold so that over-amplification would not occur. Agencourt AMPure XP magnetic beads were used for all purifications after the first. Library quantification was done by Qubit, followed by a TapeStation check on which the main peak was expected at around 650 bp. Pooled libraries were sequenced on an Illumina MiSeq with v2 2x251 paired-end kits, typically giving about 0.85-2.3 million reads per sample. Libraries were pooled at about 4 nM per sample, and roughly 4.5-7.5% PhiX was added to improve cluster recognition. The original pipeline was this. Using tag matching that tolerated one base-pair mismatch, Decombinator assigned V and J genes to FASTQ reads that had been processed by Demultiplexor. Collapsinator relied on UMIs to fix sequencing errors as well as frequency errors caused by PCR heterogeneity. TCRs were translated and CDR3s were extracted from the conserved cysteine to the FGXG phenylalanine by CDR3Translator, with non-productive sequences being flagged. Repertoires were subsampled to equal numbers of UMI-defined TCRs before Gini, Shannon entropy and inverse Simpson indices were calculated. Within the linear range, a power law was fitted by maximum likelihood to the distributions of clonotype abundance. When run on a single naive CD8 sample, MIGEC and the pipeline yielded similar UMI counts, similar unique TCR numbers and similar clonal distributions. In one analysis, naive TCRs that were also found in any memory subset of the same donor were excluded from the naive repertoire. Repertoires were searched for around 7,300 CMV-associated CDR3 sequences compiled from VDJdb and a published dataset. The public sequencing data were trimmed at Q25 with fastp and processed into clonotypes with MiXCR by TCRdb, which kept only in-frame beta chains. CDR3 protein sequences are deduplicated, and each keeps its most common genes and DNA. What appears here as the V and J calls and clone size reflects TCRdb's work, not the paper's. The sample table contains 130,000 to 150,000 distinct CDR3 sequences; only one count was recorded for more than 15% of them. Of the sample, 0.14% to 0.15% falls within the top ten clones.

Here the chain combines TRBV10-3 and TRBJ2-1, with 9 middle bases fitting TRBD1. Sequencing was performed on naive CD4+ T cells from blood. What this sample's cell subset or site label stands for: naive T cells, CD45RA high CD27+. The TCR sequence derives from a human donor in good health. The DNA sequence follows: TGTGCCATCAGTGTTGGGACAGGGAGAAACAATGAGCAGTTCTTC. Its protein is CAISVGTGRNNEQFF.